This T cell receptor (beta chain) emerged from a study of vaccination effects on CD4 cells after COVID-19. Trimming at V came to 6 bases and at J to 8 bases, leaving 8 bases not matched to a gene. The CDR3 loop spans 15 amino acids. CDR1 and CDR2 from the germline V gene are MGHDK and SYGVNS. Cells that had been cultured for 10 days were the source of isolated CD4+ T cells. Libraries were prepared by immunoSEQ multiplex PCR; TCRdb keeps only in-frame clonotypes and omits some of them. The table has about 66,000 clones, under 85% seen once. In the case of this clone: What it binds is unknown.

Sample: CD4+ T cells from PBMCs cultured without peptide, taken before COVID-19 vaccination. The J gene is TRBJ1-4, the V gene TRBV25-1; TRBD1 aligns across 11 bases. This sequence was found in a human donor who had a prior SARS-CoV-2 infection. The CDR3 coding sequence is TGTGCCAGCAGCTTGGGGGGGACAGGGGGAGAAAAACTGTTTTTT. It yields the protein CASSLGGTGGEKLFF.